This T cell receptor (beta chain) was found in a study of blood T cell repertoires in COVID-19. Whole-study context: Both acute and convalescent COVID-19 samples were obtained from the United States, Italy and Spain. The cDNA or gDNA used as material had been derived from T cells, B-cell-depleted T cells, or PBMCs.

Data came from immunoSEQ multiplex PCR; TCRdb stores just in-frame clones and leaves some out. The top ten clones hold approximately 13% of a sample with 45,000 to 70,000 clones, around 80% of them seen once. Trimming took 4 bases from V and 6 from J; bases not matched to a gene: 11. CDR1 is SGHDT and CDR2 is YYEEEE in the germline V gene. The CDR3 runs to 16 residues. The sequence was collected from a woman older than 75 with acute or convalescent COVID-19. The rearrangement uses TRBV5-6 and TRBJ2-1; 9 nucleotides agree with TRBD2. Sequencing used peripheral blood. CDR3 in amino acids: CASSRTVTSGFNEQFF. In DNA form, the CDR3 reads TGTGCCAGCAGCCGCACCGTGACTAGCGGATTCAATGAGCAGTTCTTC.